This passage covers 24 T cell receptor beta chains from one sample sequenced in a study of blood T cell repertoires in COVID-19 (dated by TCRdb to the early 2020s). Preparation of the library involved the immunoSEQ multiplex PCR assay. In TCRdb, the immuneACCESS table is reduced to in-frame sequences with V and J assigned. These tables do not hold every clone; where another copy was compared, an unresolved V gene accounts for under half, and the others remain unexplained. The table for this sample lists approximately 300,000 clones; around 86% of them were counted only once. The ten largest clones capture 1.6% of the sample. The sample was peripheral blood. Receptors originate from a woman between 45 and 60 years old with acute or convalescent COVID-19.

The rearrangement joins TRBV7-9 to TRBJ2-5, with D possibly matching TRBD1 (5 bases). Germline V lookup: CDR1 SEHNR, CDR2 FQNEAQ (reference sequence). CDR3 length: 14 residues. Trimming took 6 bases from V and 2 from J, leaving 13 bases between them. CDR3 nucleotides: TGTGCCAGCAGTGTCACGACAGCGCAAGAGACCCAGTACTTC. This encodes CASSVTTAQETQYF.

In its sample, this clone was seen once. The J gene is TRBJ2-1, the V gene TRBV28; 9 positions agree with TRBD1. The CDR3 extends over 14 amino acids. Germline CDR1 is MDHEN and CDR2 is SYDVKM. J gave up 7 bases and V 6 bases, and 7 bases lay outside the gene matches. The CDR3 region has the DNA TGTGCCAGCAGCACGGGACAGGGTACGAATGAGCAGTTCTTC. It codes for CASSTGQGTNEQFF.

V usage is TRBV7-2 and J usage is TRBJ2-1, with 14 bases that match TRBD2. CDR3 size: 15 residues. Unmatched junction bases numbered 9, after V lost 4 bases and J lost 13 bases. Germline CDR1 is SGHTA and CDR2 is FQGNSA. CDR3 region: CASSSLGLAGELQFF. CDR3 in DNA: TGTGCCAGCAGCTCCCTGGGACTAGCGGGGGAGCTACAGTTCTTC.

V gene TRBV4-3 combines with J gene TRBJ2-3, with 7 nucleotides matching TRBD1. V lost 4 bases to trimming and J lost 1 base; unmatched junction nucleotides: 5. The germline V gene encodes CDR1 LGHNA and CDR2 YSLEER. The CDR3 runs 15 residues. CDR3 sequence reads: CASSRLTGRTDTQYF. The CDR3 DNA reads as TGCGCCAGCAGCCGCCTGACAGGGCGCACAGATACGCAGTATTTT.

The rearrangement uses TRBV4-2 and TRBJ2-3, with D uncertain. This CDR3 is 14 amino acids long. V lost 1 base and J 5 bases, leaving 10 bases between the germline ends. The germline CDR1 and CDR2 sequences are LGHNA and YNFKEQ. The CDR3 protein is CASSQAWSEDTQYF. The CDR3 DNA is TGTGCCAGCAGCCAAGCGTGGTCAGAAGATACGCAGTATTTT.

The chain combines TRBV28 with TRBJ2-7; 8 bases agree with TRBD1. V shed 6 bases and J 2 bases; nucleotides not matched to a gene: 3. CDR1 is MDHEN, CDR2 SYDVKM, per germline. The CDR3 is 13 amino acids. The CDR3 sequence: CASRRTGPYEQYF. CDR3 nucleotides: TGTGCCAGCAGACGGACAGGGCCCTACGAGCAGTACTTC.

The chain has TRBV18 and TRBJ1-2, with 8 bases aligning to TRBD1. Unmatched junction bases numbered 6, after V lost 3 bases and J lost 3 bases. This CDR3 contains 15 residues. The germline V gene has CDR1 KGHSH and CDR2 LQKENI. The CDR3 DNA follows: TGTGCCAGCTCACCCAGGACAGGGATGGACTATGGCTACACCTTC. Translating it yields CASSPRTGMDYGYTF.

The chain couples TRBV19 to TRBJ2-1, with 16 bases that match TRBD2. This CDR3 is built from 20 residues. V lost 3 bases and J lost 2; bases outside the gene matches: 10. Germline CDR1 is LNHDA and CDR2 is SQIVND (reference sequence). CDR3 sequence reads: CASSIGTSGRAVGPYNEQFF. The CDR3 nucleotides are TGTGCCAGTAGTATCGGGACTAGCGGGAGGGCCGTCGGCCCCTACAATGAGCAGTTCTTC.

This chain uses TRBV5-4 with TRBJ1-4; D perhaps matches TRBD1 (6 bases). CDR1 is SGHNT and CDR2 is YYREEE in the germline V gene (reference sequence). V lost 3 bases and J 4 bases, leaving 13 bases between the germline ends. CDR3 length: 15 amino acids. CDR3 region: CASSSGGPNNEKLFF. CDR3 DNA sequence: TGTGCCAGCAGCTCGGGGGGGCCGAATAATGAAAAACTGTTTTTT. Full variable domain (remainder filled in from reference TRBV5-4 and TRBJ1-4): ETGVTQSPTHLIKTRGQQVTLRCSSQSGHNTVSWYQQALGQGPQFIFQYYREEENGRGNFPPRFSGLQFPNYSSELNVNALELDDSALYLCASSSGGPNNEKLFFGSGTQLSVL.

The chain carries TRBV4-2 and TRBJ2-1, with 7 bases aligning to TRBD2. Germline-derived CDR1 and CDR2 are LGHNA and YNFKEQ. Unmatched junction bases numbered 9, after V lost 2 bases and J lost 8 bases. This CDR3 has 15 amino acids. CDR3 sequence (DNA): TGTGCCAGCAGCCAACCAGGACTAGTTAGTTATGAGCAGTTCTTC. This translates into CASSQPGLVSYEQFF.

J is TRBJ2-3 and V is TRBV4-1; D unclear. V lost 1 base, J lost 1 base, and 15 bases lay in between. Germline-derived CDR1 and CDR2 are MGHRA and YSYEKL. CDR3 length: 17 amino acids. This CDR3 reads CASSQVPLVAGTDTQYF. CDR3 in DNA: TGCGCCAGCAGCCAAGTTCCTCTCGTCGCGGGCACAGATACGCAGTATTTT.

The rearrangement uses TRBV4-1 and TRBJ1-2, with 9 bases aligning to TRBD1. From germline, CDR1 is MGHRA and CDR2 YSYEKL. The V gene end was trimmed by 5 bases and the J gene end by 6 bases; junction bases not matched to a gene: 10. This CDR3 is 15 amino acids long. CDR3 DNA: TGCGCCAGCAGCGGAGGGACAGGGAGAAAGGATGGCTACACCTTC. Amino acids: CASSGGTGRKDGYTF.

V usage is TRBV3-1 (or the pseudogene TRBV3-2) and J usage is TRBJ2-5, with D possibly being TRBD2 (7 bases). The germline V and J ends were trimmed by 4 bases and 5 bases, with 11 bases remaining between them. The CDR3 extends over 13 amino acids. Germline V lookup: CDR1 LGHDT, CDR2 YNNKEL (reference sequence). The CDR3 region is CASSLPGGETQYF. For the CDR3, the DNA is TGTGCCAGCAGCCTCCCGGGGGGCGAGACCCAGTACTTC.

The CDR3 coding sequence is TGTGCCAGCAGCTTAGGGGCTAGCGGAGGCTACAATGAGCAGTTCTTC. Residues: CASSLGASGGYNEQFF. V is TRBV11-3 and J is TRBJ2-1; 7 positions match TRBD2. The germline CDR1 and CDR2 sequences are SGHNT and YENEEA. The CDR3 runs 16 residues. Unmatched junction bases numbered 6, after V lost 1 base and J lost 3 bases.

This rearrangement joins TRBV10-3 to TRBJ2-7; D uncertain. The length of the CDR3 is 12 residues. Trimming shortened V by 0 bases and J by 3 bases, and 3 bases separated the two germline ends. Germline CDR1 and CDR2: ENHRY and SYGVKD. The CDR3 loop is CAISESRYEQYF. The CDR3 DNA follows: TGTGCCATCAGTGAGTCTCGCTACGAGCAGTACTTC.

J is TRBJ2-7 and V is TRBV5-4; no clear D. V was shortened by 1 base and J by 2 bases, with 7 bases between the two germline ends. This CDR3 is built from 13 residues. CDR1 is SGHNT, CDR2 YYREEE, per germline (reference sequence). The CDR3 sequence: CASSLRVTYEQYF. CDR3 coding DNA: TGTGCCAGCAGCTTGCGCGTCACCTACGAGCAGTACTTC.

The CDR3 spells CASRDRGPSGYTF. Here the CDR3 DNA reads TGTGCCAGCAGGGACAGGGGGCCTAGTGGCTACACCTTC. The V and J genes are TRBV2 and TRBJ1-2; 11 bases align to TRBD1. Germline CDR1 SNHLY, CDR2 FYNNEI. The CDR3 consists of 13 residues. With V trimmed by 6 bases and J by 7 bases, 4 bases remained unmatched.

The gene calls are TRBV6-7 and TRBJ2-7, with 13 bases that match TRBD2. TRBV6-7 is an ORF, and what it does is uncertain. J lost 2 bases, V lost 5 bases, and 6 bases had no gene match. This CDR3 region has 16 residues. This CDR3 is CASSNPTSGRTYEQYF. DNA for the CDR3: TGTGCCAGCAGTAACCCGACTAGCGGGAGGACCTACGAGCAGTACTTC.

The chain combines TRBV15 with TRBJ2-5; 9 bases fit TRBD1. Germline values: CDR1 LNHNV, CDR2 YYDKDF (reference sequence). The CDR3 runs 18 residues. J gave up 2 bases and V 3 bases, and 13 bases lay outside the gene matches. CDR3: CATSSPTRTGVGQETQYF. The CDR3 nucleotides read TGTGCCACCAGCAGCCCCACTCGGACAGGGGTAGGGCAAGAGACCCAGTACTTC.

This chain joins TRBV10-3 and TRBJ1-5, with D possibly matching TRBD1 (6 bases). V shed 3 bases and J shed 7 bases, with 10 bases lying between them. CDR3 length: 13 residues. The germline V gene encodes CDR1 ENHRY and CDR2 SYGVKD. The DNA for the CDR3 is TGTGCCATCAGTGATCAGGGGCGGCAGCCCCAGCATTTT. The encoded protein is CAISDQGRQPQHF.

The chain uses TRBV7-8 and TRBJ2-7, with D uncertain. Germline values: CDR1 SGHVS, CDR2 FQNEAQ. Trimming pared 0 bases from V and 1 base from J, leaving 10 bases between. This CDR3 has 15 residues. The CDR3 spells CASSLAGDKSYEQYF. CDR3 DNA sequence: TGTGCCAGCAGCTTAGCGGGCGACAAGTCCTACGAGCAGTACTTC.

The gene calls are TRBV6-5 and TRBJ2-7, with D maybe TRBD2 (5 bases). Per germline, CDR1 MNHEY and CDR2 SVGAGI. This CDR3 has 12 amino acids. The germline V and J ends were trimmed by 6 bases and 6 bases, with 12 bases remaining between them. In DNA, the CDR3 is TGTGCCAGCAGACAATCTAGCTTCGAGCAGTACTTC. Its translation: CASRQSSFEQYF.

The genes are TRBV4-1 and TRBJ2-2; D is possibly TRBD1 (6 bases). The V gene's germline CDR1 is MGHRA and CDR2 YSYEKL. Trimming took 1 base from V and 4 from J, leaving 16 bases between them. CDR3 length equals 17 residues. The CDR3 DNA reads TGCGCCAGCAGCCAAGCTCCTCAGGGGCCTTCCACCGGGGAGCTGTTTTTT. This sequence encodes CASSQAPQGPSTGELFF.

The chain links TRBV5-4 to TRBJ1-1; D might be TRBD1 (6 bases). V was trimmed by 4 bases and J by 6 bases, leaving 13 bases between them. Germline V gives CDR1 SGHNT, CDR2 YYREEE (reference sequence). The CDR3 is made up of 13 amino acids. The CDR3 is CASSASTGPEAFF. CDR3 sequence (DNA): TGTGCCAGCAGCGCGTCGACAGGCCCTGAAGCTTTCTTT.